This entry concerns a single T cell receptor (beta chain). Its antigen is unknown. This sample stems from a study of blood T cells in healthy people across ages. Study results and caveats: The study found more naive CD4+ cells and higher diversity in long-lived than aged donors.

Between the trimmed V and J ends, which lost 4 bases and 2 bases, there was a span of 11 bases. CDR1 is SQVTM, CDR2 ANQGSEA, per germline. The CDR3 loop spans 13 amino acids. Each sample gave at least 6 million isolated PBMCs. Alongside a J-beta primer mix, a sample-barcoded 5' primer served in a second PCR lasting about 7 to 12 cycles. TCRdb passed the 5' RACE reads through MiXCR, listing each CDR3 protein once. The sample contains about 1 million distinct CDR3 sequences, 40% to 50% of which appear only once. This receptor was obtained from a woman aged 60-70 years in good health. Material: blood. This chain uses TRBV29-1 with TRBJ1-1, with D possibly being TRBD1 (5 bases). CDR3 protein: CSVVDRTNTEAFF. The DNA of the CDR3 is TGCAGCGTTGTTGACAGAACCAACACTGAAGCTTTCTTT.